Listed below are T cell receptor beta chains from one sample, sequenced in a study of blood T cells in healthy people across ages. TCRdb called the 5' RACE reads again in MiXCR, with one record for every CDR3 protein. Counted here are about 680,000 distinct CDR3 sequences, 45% to 50% occurring once; the ten biggest clones make up about a third. Sequenced: blood. The receptor set was obtained from a woman aged 55 to 70 in good health. Both conserved end residues are part of each CDR3. A D gene is named only where the DNA matches it firmly. The listing skips clone size in some rows; elsewhere it reads once, few, many or a size class.

TRBD2	TRBV5-1	TRBJ2-3	few	TGCGCCAGCAGCTTAGAGGGAGGGGCGGATACGCAGTATTTT	CASSLEGGADTQYF
TRBD2	TRBV12-3/TRBV12-4	TRBJ2-7	.	TGTGCCGGCAGTTTAGGGCTAGCGGAAGGCGATGAGCAGTACTTC	CAGSLGLAEGDEQYF
.	TRBV5-6	TRBJ2-7	.	TGTGCCAGCAGCTTTGAAGGATGGATTAGCGGAGACTACGAGCAGTACTTC	CASSFEGWISGDYEQYF
TRBD2	TRBV28	TRBJ2-7	.	TGTGCCAGCAGGGGACTAGCAAGGGAGCAGTACTTC	CASRGLAREQYF
.	TRBV28	TRBJ2-1	few	TGTGCCAGCAGTTTGGTTTCGATCACCTACAATGAGCAGTTCTTC	CASSLVSITYNEQFF
TRBD2	TRBV10-3	TRBJ2-1	few	TGTGCCATCAGAGGCGCTAGCGGGAGGAACAATGAGCAGTTCTTC	CAIRGASGRNNEQFF
.	TRBV11-1	TRBJ2-6	.	TGTGCCAGCAGCTTAGACGGCCCGTCTGGGGCCAACGTCCTGACTTTC	CASSLDGPSGANVLTF
.	TRBV20-1	TRBJ2-7	once	TGCAGTGCTCAGAGCGGAGACCACTCCGACGAGCAGTACTTC	CSAQSGDHSDEQYF
TRBD1	TRBV29-1	TRBJ2-4	.	TGCAGCGTTGAGCCGACGGGACAGTATTACAATGAGCAGTACTTC	CSVEPTGQYYNEQYF
.	TRBV4-1	TRBJ2-1	few	TGCGCCAGCAGCTTCCGGGACCACTCCTACAATGAGCAGTTCTTC	CASSFRDHSYNEQFF
.	TRBV6-2/TRBV6-3	TRBJ1-2	few	TGTGCCAGCAGCCCTCCGGACCCGCGAGGCTACACCTTC	CASSPPDPRGYTF
TRBD1	TRBV20-1	TRBJ2-1	once	TGCAGTGCAATCCCGGGACAGGGGGCGCGCAATGAGCAGTTCTTC	CSAIPGQGARNEQFF
TRBD2	TRBV15	TRBJ2-3	once	TGTGCCACCAGCTTCAGCGGGAGGTCGGATACGCAGTATTTT	CATSFSGRSDTQYF
.	TRBV6-5	TRBJ1-1	.	TGTGCCAGCAGTTACTCGTTCCAAAGAGAAGCTTTCTTT	CASSYSFQREAFF
TRBD1	TRBV27	TRBJ1-1	.	TGTGCCAGCAGTCGAGTCCCGGGACAGGGATCCAACACTGAAGCTTTCTTT	CASSRVPGQGSNTEAFF
.	TRBV20-1	TRBJ2-3	.	TGCAGTGCTAGAGCCCTCCGGGACAATAGGCAGTATTTT	CSARALRDNRQYF
.	TRBV7-2	TRBJ2-7	.	TGTGCCAGCAGCTTTGGGGGAGAGTACTGCGAGCAGTACTTC	CASSFGGEYCEQYF
TRBD1	TRBV20-1	TRBJ1-2	few	TGCAGTGCACCTACGACAGGGTTCGCCTATGGCTACACCTTC	CSAPTTGFAYGYTF
.	TRBV7-2	TRBJ2-2	once	TGTGCCAGCAGCCGGACAGTCGTCACCGGGGAGCTGTTTTTT	CASSRTVVTGELFF
.	TRBV7-2	TRBJ2-1	.	TGTGCCAGCAGCCTTAGTAGTGGGCCAGTAGTTGGTGAGCAGTTCTTC	CASSLSSGPVVGEQFF
.	TRBV5-1	TRBJ2-7	few	TGCGCCAGCAGACGCCGGGACTCATCCTACGAGCAGTACTTC	CASRRRDSSYEQYF
TRBD2	TRBV28	TRBJ2-1	few	TGTGCCAGCAGTTTAGGCGGGAGTCTGGGTGAGCAGTTCTTC	CASSLGGSLGEQFF
TRBD1	TRBV12-3/TRBV12-4	TRBJ2-7	few	TGTGCCAGCAGTTCGCCCAGGACAGGGGCCTACGAGCAGTACTTC	CASSSPRTGAYEQYF
.	TRBV20-1	TRBJ2-7	few	TGCAGTGCCACAGGACGGACGGGCTACGAGCAGTACTTC	CSATGRTGYEQYF
.	TRBV20-1	TRBJ1-2	many	TGCAGTGCTACTCGACAGATTTATGGCTACACCTTC	CSATRQIYGYTF
.	TRBV7-2	TRBJ2-1	.	TGTGCCAGCAGCTTAAGGGGCCAGGGTCTAGCTGTGGATGAGCAGTTCTTC	CASSLRGQGLAVDEQFF
TRBD2	TRBV12-3/TRBV12-4	TRBJ2-2	few	TGTGCCAGCAGTTTGGGGACTAGCGGGAGTCTCGGGGAGCTGTTTTTT	CASSLGTSGSLGELFF
.	TRBV12-3/TRBV12-4	TRBJ2-3	.	TGTGCCAGCAGTTCACGGTCCCCCGGGGGAGTTACGCAGTATTTT	CASSSRSPGGVTQYF
TRBD2	TRBV6-2/TRBV6-3	TRBJ2-1	.	TGTGCCAGCAGTTACGCGTCTAGCGGCCGCAATGAGCAGTTCTTC	CASSYASSGRNEQFF